This record looks at one T cell receptor (beta chain) sequence and its context. The data originate from a study of T cell responses to AZD1222 COVID-19 vaccine. Germline CDR1 and CDR2: SGHTA and FQGNSA. V was clipped by 6 bases and J by 6 bases; unmatched bases: 8. The CDR3 covers 15 residues. Measured with immunoSEQ multiplex PCR; TCRdb has only the in-frame clones, and not every one. The data contain some 150,000 clones, 87% of them seen just once; the ten biggest clones take up just over 9%. This specimen was peripheral blood, taken 28 days after the second AZD1222 dose. This rearrangement joins TRBV7-2 to TRBJ2-1; TRBD2 matches 10 bases. The source is an adult who received the AZD1222 COVID-19 vaccine. In nucleotides, the CDR3 is TGTGCCAGCAGGGAGGCTAGCGGGAGATCCAATGAGCAGTTCTTC. It yields the protein CASREASGRSNEQFF.